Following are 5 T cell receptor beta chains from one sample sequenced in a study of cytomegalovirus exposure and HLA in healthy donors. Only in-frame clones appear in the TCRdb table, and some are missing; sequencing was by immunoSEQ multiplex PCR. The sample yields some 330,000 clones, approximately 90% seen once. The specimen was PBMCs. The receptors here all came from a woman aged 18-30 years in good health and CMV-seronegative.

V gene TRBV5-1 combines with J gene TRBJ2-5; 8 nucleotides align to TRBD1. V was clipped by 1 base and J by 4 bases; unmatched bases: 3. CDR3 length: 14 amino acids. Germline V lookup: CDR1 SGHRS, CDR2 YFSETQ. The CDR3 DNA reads TGCGCCAGCAGCTTGCAGGGGGCGGGAGAGACCCAGTACTTC. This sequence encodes CASSLQGAGETQYF.

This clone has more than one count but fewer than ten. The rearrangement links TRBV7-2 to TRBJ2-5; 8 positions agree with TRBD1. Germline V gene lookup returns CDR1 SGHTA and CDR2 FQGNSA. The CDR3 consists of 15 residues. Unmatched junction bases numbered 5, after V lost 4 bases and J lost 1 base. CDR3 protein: CASSYAGTGQETQYF. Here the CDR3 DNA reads TGTGCCAGCAGCTACGCCGGGACAGGCCAAGAGACCCAGTACTTC.

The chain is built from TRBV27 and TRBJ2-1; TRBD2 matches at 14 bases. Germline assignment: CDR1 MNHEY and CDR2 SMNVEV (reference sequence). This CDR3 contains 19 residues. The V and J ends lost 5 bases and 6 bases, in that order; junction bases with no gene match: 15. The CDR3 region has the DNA TGTGCCAGCAGTCCAAAGGGACTAGCGGGAGTTGGTGAGGCCAATGAGCAGTTCTTC. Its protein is CASSPKGLAGVGEANEQFF.

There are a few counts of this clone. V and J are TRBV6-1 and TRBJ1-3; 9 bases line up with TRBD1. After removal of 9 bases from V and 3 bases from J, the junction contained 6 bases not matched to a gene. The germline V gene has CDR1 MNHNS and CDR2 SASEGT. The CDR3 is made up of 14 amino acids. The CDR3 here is CARRTGAHGNTIYF. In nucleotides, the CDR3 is TGTGCCAGGAGGACAGGGGCCCATGGAAACACCATATATTTT.

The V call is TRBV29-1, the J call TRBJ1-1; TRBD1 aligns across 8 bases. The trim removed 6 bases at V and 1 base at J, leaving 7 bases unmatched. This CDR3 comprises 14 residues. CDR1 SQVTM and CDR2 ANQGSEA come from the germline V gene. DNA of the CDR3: TGCAGCGTCCGGGGCGGGACAGGGAACACTGAAGCTTTCTTT. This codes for CSVRGGTGNTEAFF.